This TCR beta chain appears in the sequencing data of a study of T cell changes during pregnancy in multiple sclerosis. V gave up 0 bases and J gave up 0 bases; unmatched junction bases: 8. Germline-derived CDR1 and CDR2 are MGHRA and YSYEKL. The CDR3 consists of 20 residues. Repertoires were generated with immunoSEQ multiplex PCR, while TCRdb's copy carries only in-frame clones and drops some. The sample holds around 40,000 clones, roughly nine tenths seen once. The receptor was isolated from a female donor with multiple sclerosis, enrolled in a pregnancy study. Sequenced here: CD4+ T cells from peripheral blood mononuclear cells, sampled in the first trimester of pregnancy. The chain couples TRBV4-1 to TRBJ2-3; 14 bases align to TRBD2. The chain's CDR3 is CASSQEGLAGGPSSTDTQYF. The CDR3 DNA reads as TGCGCCAGCAGCCAAGAAGGACTAGCGGGAGGTCCCTCTAGCACAGATACGCAGTATTTT.